Sequencing of this TCR beta chain was carried out in a study of PD-1 and CTLA-4 blockade in melanoma listed by TCRdb under 2021. For the wider study: The study compared how PD-1 blockade and CTLA-4 blockade affected the melanoma-reactive CD8 T cell response in patients with melanoma.

V trim: 11 bases; J trim: 0 bases; unmatched bases: 6. CDR1 is given as MGHRA and CDR2 as YSYEKL, both from the germline V gene. Spanning cysteine to phenylalanine, the CDR3 consists of 14 amino acids. The only DNA kept is the CDR3, 42 bases in frame from the first base. A note on this clone: The clone's antigen remains unknown. No base quality values were provided; no much bigger clone lies one nucleotide off.

Receptors were amplified or captured by the immunoSEQ multiplex PCR assay. TCRdb holds this immuneACCESS table with in-frame rearrangements only. Some clones are missing; in checked studies, unresolved V genes explain under half, and the rest has no known cause. The sample table lists 20,000 to 25,000 clones, about nine tenths of them with a count of one. The ten top clones hold 6% to 8% of the sample. The V and J genes are TRBV4-1 and TRBJ2-3, with 9 junctional bases fitting TRBD2. The clonotype was recovered from a human donor with melanoma. Material: CD8+ T cells from peripheral blood, obtained before anti-PD-1 treatment. The CDR3 reads CAVSRGGSTDTQYF. The nucleotides read TGCGCCGTTTCGCGGGGGGGGAGCACAGATACGCAGTATTTT.